These T cell receptor beta chains were read from a single sample in a study of blood T cells in healthy people across ages. TCRdb reprocessed the 5' RACE reads via MiXCR and lists one record per CDR3 protein. The sample includes about a million distinct CDR3 sequences, just over 50% of them seen just once. The sequencing sample was made of blood. The receptors originated from a woman in her fifties or sixties in good health. The CDR3 runs from the conserved cysteine through the conserved F or W. Fields, in order: clone size, V gene, D gene, J gene, CDR3 DNA, CDR3 protein. A D gene is named only where the DNA matches it firmly. Only part of the rows carry a size: once, few, many, or a class if the clone is expanded.

clone size: .; V gene: TRBV6-5; D gene: TRBD1; J gene: TRBJ1-5; CDR3 DNA: TGTGCCAGCAGCACCGGGACAGGGGGCCCGAATCAGCCCCAGCATTTT; CDR3 protein: CASSTGTGGPNQPQHF
clone size: .; V gene: TRBV5-1; D gene: .; J gene: TRBJ1-2; CDR3 DNA: TGCGCCAGCAGCTTGGTCGGCAGGGATGGCTACACCTTC; CDR3 protein: CASSLVGRDGYTF
clone size: .; V gene: TRBV3-1; D gene: .; J gene: TRBJ2-1; CDR3 DNA: TGTGCCAGCAGCCCTCGGAGTAGCGAGATGGGCGATGAGCAGTTCTTC; CDR3 protein: CASSPRSSEMGDEQFF
clone size: .; V gene: TRBV7-9; D gene: TRBD2; J gene: TRBJ2-6; CDR3 DNA: TGTGCCAGCAGCCCCTCTCTAGCGGGAGGGTCTGGGGCCAACGTCCTGACTTTC; CDR3 protein: CASSPSLAGGSGANVLTF
clone size: .; V gene: TRBV5-1; D gene: TRBD2; J gene: TRBJ2-3; CDR3 DNA: TGCGCCAGCAACGACGCCCTAGCGGGACGCACAGATACGCAGTATTTT; CDR3 protein: CASNDALAGRTDTQYF
clone size: many; V gene: TRBV5-6; D gene: .; J gene: TRBJ2-4; CDR3 DNA: TGTGCCAGCAGCTTGTTAGGGTTATTTGGCAAAAACATTCAGTACTTC; CDR3 protein: CASSLLGLFGKNIQYF
clone size: few; V gene: TRBV4-2; D gene: .; J gene: TRBJ1-2; CDR3 DNA: TGTGCCAGCAGCCAAGATAGGGTCGCAGGCACCTATGGCTACACCTTC; CDR3 protein: CASSQDRVAGTYGYTF
clone size: .; V gene: TRBV7-2; D gene: .; J gene: TRBJ1-1; CDR3 DNA: TGTGCCAGCAGCTTAGATTATTACAGTGAAGCTTTCTTT; CDR3 protein: CASSLDYYSEAFF
clone size: .; V gene: TRBV11-2; D gene: TRBD2; J gene: TRBJ2-1; CDR3 DNA: TGTGCCAGCAGCTCCGGACTAGCGGGATCGGCACGGAATGAGCAGTTCTTC; CDR3 protein: CASSSGLAGSARNEQFF
clone size: .; V gene: TRBV12-3/TRBV12-4; D gene: .; J gene: TRBJ2-3; CDR3 DNA: TGTGCCAGCAGTCCCCCAGTACAGCTGAGCACAGATACGCAGTATTTT; CDR3 protein: CASSPPVQLSTDTQYF
clone size: once; V gene: TRBV12-3/TRBV12-4; D gene: TRBD2; J gene: TRBJ2-2; CDR3 DNA: TGTGCCAGCAGTTCAGGCGGGAGGGCTTCGATTAACACCGGGGAGCTGTTTTTT; CDR3 protein: CASSSGGRASINTGELFF
clone size: few; V gene: TRBV7-9; D gene: TRBD2; J gene: TRBJ2-5; CDR3 DNA: TGTGCCAGCAGCCCTGGGACTAGCGGGAGTGTGGAGTACTTC; CDR3 protein: CASSPGTSGSVEYF
clone size: .; V gene: TRBV20-1; D gene: TRBD1; J gene: TRBJ2-5; CDR3 DNA: TGCAGTGCGAGCCGGGACAGGGGGTCTCAAGAGACCCAGTACTTC; CDR3 protein: CSASRDRGSQETQYF
clone size: .; V gene: TRBV4-1; D gene: .; J gene: TRBJ2-7; CDR3 DNA: TGCGCCAGCAGCCAGGGGTCGGGTCGATGGGACGAGCAGTACTTC; CDR3 protein: CASSQGSGRWDEQYF
clone size: .; V gene: TRBV4-3; D gene: .; J gene: TRBJ2-1; CDR3 DNA: TGCGCCAGCAGCCAAGTGGCTAGTCTCCCCCGCGATGAGCAGTTCTTC; CDR3 protein: CASSQVASLPRDEQFF
clone size: .; V gene: TRBV20-1; D gene: TRBD2; J gene: TRBJ2-4; CDR3 DNA: TGCAGTGCCCCTATAACTAGCGGACCCCCTAACATTCAGTACTTC; CDR3 protein: CSAPITSGPPNIQYF
clone size: .; V gene: TRBV9; D gene: .; J gene: TRBJ2-7; CDR3 DNA: TGTGCCAGCAGCGCCCTCACTGGACAAATGAACGAGCAGTACTTC; CDR3 protein: CASSALTGQMNEQYF
clone size: few; V gene: TRBV9; D gene: TRBD2; J gene: TRBJ2-7; CDR3 DNA: TGTGCCAGCAGCGTAGCTTCGGGGACTAGCGGGAGATGGGACGAGCAGTACTTC; CDR3 protein: CASSVASGTSGRWDEQYF
clone size: .; V gene: TRBV28; D gene: TRBD2; J gene: TRBJ2-3; CDR3 DNA: TGTGCCAGCAGTTTTGAAGAGGGCCTAGCGGGAGTTACGCAGTATTTT; CDR3 protein: CASSFEEGLAGVTQYF
clone size: .; V gene: TRBV7-2; D gene: .; J gene: TRBJ2-5; CDR3 DNA: TGTGCCGGCAGCTCACTAGGGGGGCCTGGGGAGACCCAGTACTTC; CDR3 protein: CAGSSLGGPGETQYF
clone size: .; V gene: TRBV6-5; D gene: TRBD2; J gene: TRBJ2-1; CDR3 DNA: TGTGCCAGCAGGCCCCGACTAGCGGGAGGTAGGGGTGAGCAGTTCTTC; CDR3 protein: CASRPRLAGGRGEQFF
clone size: .; V gene: TRBV7-8; D gene: .; J gene: TRBJ1-5; CDR3 DNA: TGTGCCGGCAGCTTATTGGCAGTTAGCAATCAGCCCCAGCATTTT; CDR3 protein: CAGSLLAVSNQPQHF
clone size: few; V gene: TRBV10-2; D gene: .; J gene: TRBJ2-1; CDR3 DNA: TGCGCCAGCAGTGACGGGGGTGAGCAGTTCTTC; CDR3 protein: CASSDGGEQFF
clone size: .; V gene: TRBV7-9; D gene: .; J gene: TRBJ2-5; CDR3 DNA: TGTGCCAGCACCTACGATACAGAGCAAGAGACCCAGTACTTC; CDR3 protein: CASTYDTEQETQYF
clone size: .; V gene: TRBV20-1; D gene: .; J gene: TRBJ1-1; CDR3 DNA: TGCAGTGCCCCAGGTAGGGGAACGAACACTGAAGCTTTCTTT; CDR3 protein: CSAPGRGTNTEAFF
clone size: .; V gene: TRBV12-3/TRBV12-4; D gene: TRBD2; J gene: TRBJ2-3; CDR3 DNA: TGTGCCAGCAGTGCCCGGACTAGCGGGTTAGCAGATACGCAGTATTTT; CDR3 protein: CASSARTSGLADTQYF
clone size: .; V gene: TRBV29-1; D gene: TRBD2; J gene: TRBJ2-5; CDR3 DNA: TGCAGCGTTGGGACTAGCGGGAAAGAGACCCAGTACTTC; CDR3 protein: CSVGTSGKETQYF
clone size: .; V gene: TRBV24-1; D gene: TRBD1; J gene: TRBJ1-2; CDR3 DNA: TGTGCCACCAGGGCGGGACAGGGCAACTATGGCTACACCTTC; CDR3 protein: CATRAGQGNYGYTF
clone size: .; V gene: TRBV27; D gene: .; J gene: TRBJ2-7; CDR3 DNA: TGTGCCAGCACCTCCCTTGGGACCGACTACGAGCAGTACTTC; CDR3 protein: CASTSLGTDYEQYF
clone size: .; V gene: TRBV20-1; D gene: TRBD1; J gene: TRBJ2-7; CDR3 DNA: TGCAGTGCTAGAGTACAGGGGGCAACGTACGAGCAGTACTTC; CDR3 protein: CSARVQGATYEQYF
clone size: .; V gene: TRBV7-2; D gene: .; J gene: TRBJ2-7; CDR3 DNA: TGTGCCGGCAGCTTATCCCCAGGCTATTCCTACGAGCAGTACTTC; CDR3 protein: CAGSLSPGYSYEQYF
clone size: few; V gene: TRBV10-3; D gene: TRBD2; J gene: TRBJ2-3; CDR3 DNA: TGTGCCTTCAGCGGGAGGGAGACAGATACGCAGTATTTT; CDR3 protein: CAFSGRETDTQYF
clone size: .; V gene: TRBV2; D gene: .; J gene: TRBJ2-6; CDR3 DNA: TGTGCCAGGGAGACGGAGTCTGGGGCCAACGTCCTGACTTTC; CDR3 protein: CARETESGANVLTF
clone size: .; V gene: TRBV7-2; D gene: .; J gene: TRBJ1-2; CDR3 DNA: TGTGCCAGCAGCCCGAGCACAGCCACTTATGGCTACACCTTC; CDR3 protein: CASSPSTATYGYTF
clone size: .; V gene: TRBV29-1; D gene: .; J gene: TRBJ2-1; CDR3 DNA: TGCAGCGTTGAAGATTGGCCCTCAGTCTCCCGATCCCCTGAGCAGTTCTTC; CDR3 protein: CSVEDWPSVSRSPEQFF
clone size: .; V gene: TRBV20-1; D gene: TRBD2; J gene: TRBJ2-3; CDR3 DNA: TGCAGTGCCTCTATTACACTAGCGGGGTCCACAGATACGCAGTATTTT; CDR3 protein: CSASITLAGSTDTQYF
clone size: .; V gene: TRBV2; D gene: TRBD2; J gene: TRBJ2-7; CDR3 DNA: TGTGCCAGCAGTCCCCCTAGCGGGCCGCTTTCCTACGAGCAGTACTTC; CDR3 protein: CASSPPSGPLSYEQYF
clone size: few; V gene: TRBV3-1; D gene: TRBD1; J gene: TRBJ2-4; CDR3 DNA: TGTGCCAGCAGCCACCGGACAGGCAGCAAAAACATTCAGTACTTC; CDR3 protein: CASSHRTGSKNIQYF
clone size: .; V gene: TRBV4-2; D gene: .; J gene: TRBJ1-2; CDR3 DNA: TGTGCCAGCAGCCCCCGGGGAGGGGTTCTCTATGGCTACACCTTC; CDR3 protein: CASSPRGGVLYGYTF
clone size: few; V gene: TRBV12-3/TRBV12-4; D gene: .; J gene: TRBJ1-4; CDR3 DNA: TGTGCCAGCAGTTTCAGTTCTAATGAAAAACTGTTTTTT; CDR3 protein: CASSFSSNEKLFF
clone size: .; V gene: TRBV30; D gene: TRBD2; J gene: TRBJ2-5; CDR3 DNA: TGTGCCTGGAGTGTCGGCCTAGCGGGAATCAAAGAGACCCAGTACTTC; CDR3 protein: CAWSVGLAGIKETQYF
clone size: few; V gene: TRBV4-1; D gene: TRBD2; J gene: TRBJ2-7; CDR3 DNA: TGCGCCAGCAGCCAAGCCTGGACTAGCAGCTACTACGAGCAGTACTTC; CDR3 protein: CASSQAWTSSYYEQYF
clone size: few; V gene: TRBV4-2; D gene: TRBD2; J gene: TRBJ2-3; CDR3 DNA: TGTGCCAGCAGCCTACACTCCGGGACTAGCAGCACAGATACGCAGTATTTT; CDR3 protein: CASSLHSGTSSTDTQYF
clone size: .; V gene: TRBV11-2; D gene: .; J gene: TRBJ2-5; CDR3 DNA: TGTGCCAGCAACGTAGGAATTCAAGAGACCCAGTACTTC; CDR3 protein: CASNVGIQETQYF
clone size: few; V gene: TRBV7-9; D gene: .; J gene: TRBJ2-1; CDR3 DNA: TGTGCCAGCAGCGAGGCCCGGGTGCAAAGCTCCTACAATGAGCAGTTCTTC; CDR3 protein: CASSEARVQSSYNEQFF
clone size: .; V gene: TRBV6-5; D gene: TRBD1; J gene: TRBJ1-5; CDR3 DNA: TGTGCCAGCAGGGGGACAGGGCGAAATCAGCCCCAGCATTTT; CDR3 protein: CASRGTGRNQPQHF
clone size: .; V gene: TRBV30; D gene: .; J gene: TRBJ2-5; CDR3 DNA: TGTGCCTGGAGTGTGGGGGTGGCGGGGGCCCACCAAGAGACCCAGTACTTC; CDR3 protein: CAWSVGVAGAHQETQYF
clone size: .; V gene: TRBV30; D gene: TRBD2; J gene: TRBJ2-5; CDR3 DNA: TGTGCCTGGAGTGCAAGCGGGATTCAAGAGACCCAGTACTTC; CDR3 protein: CAWSASGIQETQYF
clone size: .; V gene: TRBV28; D gene: .; J gene: TRBJ2-5; CDR3 DNA: TGTGCCAGCGTAGGAGGACAAGAGACCCAGTACTTC; CDR3 protein: CASVGGQETQYF
clone size: .; V gene: TRBV20-1; D gene: .; J gene: TRBJ2-3; CDR3 DNA: TGCAGTGCTAGAGAAGGGAAATTCAAGACAGATACGCAGTATTTT; CDR3 protein: CSAREGKFKTDTQYF
clone size: .; V gene: TRBV20-1; D gene: TRBD2; J gene: TRBJ2-1; CDR3 DNA: TGCAGTGGGGGACTAGCCCAAAATGAGCAGTTCTTC; CDR3 protein: CSGGLAQNEQFF